The sequence of this T cell receptor beta chain was determined in a study of blood T cell repertoires in COVID-19 (dated by TCRdb to the early 2020s). In the study overall: Samples from collaborators originated in the United States, Italy and Spain and spanned both the acute and convalescent phases of COVID-19. A freely available public database, intended as a resource for researchers studying the immune response to SARS-CoV-2, is where the repertoires were released. Sample metadata almost always included a de-identified subject ID, COVID-19 status, age in years and sex. Subjects who had been exposed to COVID-19, were actively infected with it, or had recovered from it provided the deeply sampled blood TCRbeta repertoires that made up the dataset. Samples came from the ongoing ImmuneRACE study (first 160 participants) plus 1,254 subjects from 6 global collaborators. The prospective study material was composed of cDNA or gDNA derived from T cells, B-cell-depleted T cells, or PBMCs. Where available, HLA class I and class II types were obtained from metadata supplied by the sample provider rather than from assay-based typing.

This clone was detected once. Its cognate antigen has yet to be identified. Base quality data are lacking; no much larger clone is found one base away. Whole blood was collected in K2EDTA tubes by collaborating institutions according to the institutions' own protocols. Collaborator samples were shipped for TCRbeta analysis as frozen whole blood, isolated PBMCs, or DNA extracted from either sample type. The germline V gene provides CDR1 SGHDT and CDR2 YYEEEE. V and J are trimmed by 2 bases and 2 bases, and the gene matches miss 12 bases of the junction. The CDR3 covers 17 residues, taking in both the cysteine and the phenylalanine. Of all the DNA, just the CDR3 is kept, 51 bases in frame from base 1. The immunoSEQ Assay, a bias-controlled multiplex PCR, was used to amplify TCRbeta CDR3 regions from genomic DNA. The paper's processing steps were these. The number of nucleated cells in each sample was estimated by amplification of reference gene primers within the assay. To quantify the absolute abundance of each unique TCRbeta CDR3 rearrangement, sequence reads were collapsed and filtered. For each sample, productive Simpson clonality was calculated by taking the square root of Simpson's diversity index across productive rearrangements. This immuneACCESS table, as held by TCRdb, lists in-frame sequences with V and J called but not all clones. Of the missing ones, under half trace to an unresolved V gene in checked studies; the others have no known cause. V, J and clone size reflect that table, while D and trimming were determined from the DNA. This sample comprises about 210,000 clones, more than 70% of them detected only once. The ten largest account for around 1.5% of the sample.

Results and caveats for the whole study, not just this receptor: Clinical and demographic metadata were provided uncurated, with the amount varying by source and participant.

The clonotype comes from a man aged 18-30 years with active or convalescent COVID-19. The sequencing sample was made of peripheral blood. This sequence uses TRBV5-6 and TRBJ1-2; 7 bases in the middle match TRBD1. The nucleotide sequence reads as follows: TGTGCCAGCAGCTTAGTAACCGACAGGGCTCTAAACTATGGCTACACCTTC. It translates as CASSLVTDRALNYGYTF.